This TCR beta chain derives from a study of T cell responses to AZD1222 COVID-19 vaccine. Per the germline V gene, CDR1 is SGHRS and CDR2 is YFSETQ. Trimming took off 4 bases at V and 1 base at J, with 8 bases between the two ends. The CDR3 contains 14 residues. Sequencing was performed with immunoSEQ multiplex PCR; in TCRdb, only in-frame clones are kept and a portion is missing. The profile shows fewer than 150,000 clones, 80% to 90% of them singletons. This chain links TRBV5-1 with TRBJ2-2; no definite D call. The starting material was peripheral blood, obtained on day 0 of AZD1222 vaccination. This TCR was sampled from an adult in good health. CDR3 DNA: TGCGCCAGCAGCCCCGACGGGAACACCGGGGAGCTGTTTTTT. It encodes CASSPDGNTGELFF.